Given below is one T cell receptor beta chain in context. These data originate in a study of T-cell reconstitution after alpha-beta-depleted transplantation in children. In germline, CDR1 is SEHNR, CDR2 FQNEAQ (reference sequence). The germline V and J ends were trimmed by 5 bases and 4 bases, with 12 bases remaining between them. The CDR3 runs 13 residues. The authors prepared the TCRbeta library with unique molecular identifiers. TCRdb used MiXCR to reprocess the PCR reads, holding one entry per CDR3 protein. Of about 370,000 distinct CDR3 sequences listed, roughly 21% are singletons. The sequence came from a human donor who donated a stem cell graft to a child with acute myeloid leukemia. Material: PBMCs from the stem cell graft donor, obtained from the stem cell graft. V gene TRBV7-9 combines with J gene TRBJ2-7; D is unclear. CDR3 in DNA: TGTGCCAGCAGCCAAATTGATCCATACGAGCAGTACTTC. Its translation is CASSQIDPYEQYF. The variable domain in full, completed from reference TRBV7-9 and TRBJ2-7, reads DTGVSQNPRHKITKRGQNVTFRCDPISEHNRLYWYRQTLGQGPEFLTYFQNEAQLEKSRLLSDRFSAERPKGSFSTLEIQRTEQGDSAMYLCASSQIDPYEQYFGPGTRLTVT.